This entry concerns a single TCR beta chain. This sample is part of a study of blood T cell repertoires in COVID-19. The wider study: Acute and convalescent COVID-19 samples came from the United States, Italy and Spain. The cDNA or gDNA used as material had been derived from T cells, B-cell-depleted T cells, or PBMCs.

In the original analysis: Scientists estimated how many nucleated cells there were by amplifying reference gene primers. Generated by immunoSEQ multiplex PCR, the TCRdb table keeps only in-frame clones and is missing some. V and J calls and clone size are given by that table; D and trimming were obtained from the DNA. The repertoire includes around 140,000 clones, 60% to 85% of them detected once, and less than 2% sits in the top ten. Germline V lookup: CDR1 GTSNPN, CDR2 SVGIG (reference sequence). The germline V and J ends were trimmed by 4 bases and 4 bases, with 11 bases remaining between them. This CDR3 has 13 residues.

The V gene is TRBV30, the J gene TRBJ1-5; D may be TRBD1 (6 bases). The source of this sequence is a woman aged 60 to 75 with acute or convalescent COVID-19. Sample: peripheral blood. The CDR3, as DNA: TGTGCCTGGACTACAGGGTGGAATCAGCCCCAGCATTTT. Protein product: CAWTTGWNQPQHF.